This TCR beta chain was sequenced during a study of T cell responses to AZD1222 COVID-19 vaccine. Pooled samples include second doses given at about 4 or 12 weeks. The CDR3 is made up of 14 amino acids. CDR1 MNHEY and CDR2 SVGAGI come from the germline V gene. V was trimmed by 9 bases and J by 1 base, leaving 14 bases between them. Clones were sequenced by immunoSEQ multiplex PCR, and TCRdb holds only the in-frame ones, with some missing. The data hold 95,000 to 100,000 clones, with over 75% observed a single time. A note on this clone: Its matching antigen is unknown.

Points from the study as a whole: Increases in Spike-specific TCR breadth and depth were seen after two AZD1222 doses. CD4 TCRs covered the whole spike, strongest at regions 160-218 and 743-854. In a largely white British group with more females than males, clonal diversity was possibly underestimated.

The rearrangement links TRBV6-5 to TRBJ2-3; D is undetermined. This material consisted of peripheral blood, taken 28 days after the second AZD1222 dose. The clonotype comes from an adult who received the AZD1222 COVID-19 vaccine. The CDR3 DNA follows: TGTGCCAGTCTGGGGTTGTATGGCACAGATACGCAGTATTTT. Its translation is CASLGLYGTDTQYF.